This T cell receptor beta chain is from a study of blood T cell repertoires in COVID-19. Turning to the study itself: T cells, B-cell-depleted T cells, or PBMCs supplied cDNA or gDNA.

The V and J ends lost 0 bases and 2 bases, in that order; junction bases with no gene match: 4. Per germline, CDR1 LGHNA and CDR2 YSLEER. CDR3 length equals 15 residues. Source study methods: Reference gene primers were amplified, and this amplification served to estimate nucleated cell counts. Sequencing was performed with immunoSEQ multiplex PCR; in TCRdb, only in-frame clones are kept and a portion is missing. V and J calls and clone size are as listed in that table; D and trimming were resolved from the DNA. The repertoire includes some 250,000 clones, over 75% of them detected once, and about 0.65% sits in the top ten.

This clonotype originated in a human donor in a cohort sampled during active COVID-19. V usage is TRBV4-3 and J usage is TRBJ2-7; 7 nucleotides agree with TRBD2. Sequencing used peripheral blood. This CDR3 reads CASSQEPGRAYEQYF. CDR3 in DNA: TGCGCCAGCAGCCAAGAACCTGGGAGGGCCTACGAGCAGTACTTC.